This is a list of T cell receptor beta chains from one sample in a study of neoadjuvant nivolumab and ipilimumab in lung cancer. Assay: immunoSEQ multiplex PCR; the TCRdb copy retains only in-frame clones and omits some. This table has about 28,000 clones, under 85% appearing once. The sample here was tumor tissue, taken after neoadjuvant nivolumab, alone or with ipilimumab, at or shortly before surgery. The receptors originated from an adult with non-small cell lung cancer. Both conserved end residues are part of each CDR3. A D gene is named only where the DNA matches it firmly. Where a row states a size, it is once, few, many or the class of an expanded clone; other rows omit it.

V: TRBV4-3
size: -
D: -
J: TRBJ2-2
CDR3: CASSQSAANTGELFF
DNA: TGCGCCAGCAGCCAATCGGCAGCGAACACCGGGGAGCTGTTTTTT

V: TRBV30
size: -
D: TRBD2
J: TRBJ2-2
CDR3: CAWGYGRAGIGELFF
DNA: TGTGCCTGGGGCTACGGGAGGGCCGGCATCGGGGAGCTGTTTTTT

V: TRBV4-3
size: once
D: -
J: TRBJ2-3
CDR3: CASSEGLGKTDTQYF
DNA: TGCGCCAGCAGCGAGGGGTTAGGGAAGACAGATACGCAGTATTTT

V: TRBV2
size: -
D: -
J: TRBJ2-7
CDR3: CASSPDRQLASVYEQYF
DNA: TGTGCCAGCAGTCCAGATAGGCAGCTAGCGTCAGTCTACGAGCAGTACTTC

V: TRBV6-1
size: -
D: TRBD1
J: TRBJ2-7
CDR3: CASSEMGQVAYEQYF
DNA: TGTGCCAGCAGTGAAATGGGACAGGTAGCCTACGAGCAGTACTTC

V: TRBV5-1
size: -
D: -
J: TRBJ1-2
CDR3: CASSLDTPNYGYTF
DNA: TGCGCCAGCAGCTTGGATACTCCAAACTATGGCTACACCTTC

V: TRBV21-1
size: medium-sized
D: -
J: TRBJ2-4
CDR3: CASSTRDAKNIQYF
DNA: TGTGCCAGCAGCACGCGGGACGCCAAAAACATTCAGTACTTC

V: TRBV18
size: -
D: -
J: TRBJ1-3
CDR3: CASSRLTGEGGNTIYF
DNA: TGTGCCAGCTCACGACTGACAGGAGAGGGAGGAAACACCATATATTTT

V: TRBV25-1
size: -
D: -
J: TRBJ1-1
CDR3: CASSYLNTEAFF
DNA: TGTGCCAGCAGTTACCTGAACACTGAAGCTTTCTTT

V: TRBV28
size: few
D: TRBD1
J: TRBJ1-2
CDR3: CASSLTGKDYGYTF
DNA: TGTGCCAGCAGTTTGACAGGGAAGGACTATGGCTACACCTTC

V: TRBV19
size: few
D: TRBD1
J: TRBJ1-5
CDR3: CASSSQSGTGNQPQHF
DNA: TGTGCCAGTAGTAGTCAATCCGGGACAGGGAATCAGCCCCAGCATTTT

V: TRBV4-1
size: -
D: -
J: TRBJ1-6
CDR3: CASSQAIIRRGSYNSPLHF
DNA: TGCGCCAGCAGCCAAGCAATAATTAGGAGGGGTTCCTATAATTCACCCCTCCACTTT

V: TRBV30
size: -
D: -
J: TRBJ1-4
CDR3: CAWGGTTEKLFF
DNA: TGTGCCTGGGGGGGGACGACTGAAAAACTGTTTTTT

V: TRBV15
size: -
D: TRBD2
J: TRBJ2-3
CDR3: CATSRVGLAGGPTDTQYF
DNA: TGTGCCACCAGCAGAGTTGGTCTAGCGGGAGGGCCGACCGATACGCAGTATTTT

V: TRBV6-5
size: -
D: -
J: TRBJ2-7
CDR3: CASRQHYEQYF
DNA: TGTGCCAGCAGACAACACTACGAGCAGTACTTC

V: TRBV29-1
size: -
D: TRBD2
J: TRBJ2-3
CDR3: CSVGLAGLTDTQYF
DNA: TGCAGCGTAGGACTAGCGGGGCTCACAGATACGCAGTATTTT

V: TRBV21-1
size: -
D: -
J: TRBJ2-3
CDR3: CASSARDRGRSSTDTQYF
DNA: TGTGCCAGCAGCGCCCGGGACAGGGGGCGAAGTAGCACAGATACGCAGTATTTT

V: TRBV12-5
size: once
D: -
J: TRBJ1-2
CDR3: CASDPGANYGYTF
DNA: TGTGCTAGTGATCCAGGGGCTAACTATGGCTACACCTTC

V: TRBV7-2
size: -
D: -
J: TRBJ1-4
CDR3: CASSLEGARNEKLFF
DNA: TGTGCCAGCAGCTTAGAAGGGGCACGTAATGAAAAACTGTTTTTT

V: TRBV2
size: once
D: -
J: TRBJ2-3
CDR3: CASSESWSTDTQYF
DNA: TGTGCCAGCAGTGAAAGCTGGAGCACAGATACGCAGTATTTT

V: TRBV10-1
size: few
D: -
J: TRBJ1-4
CDR3: CASGQGHPEKLFF
DNA: TGCGCCAGCGGTCAGGGGCATCCTGAAAAACTGTTTTTT

V: TRBV14
size: -
D: -
J: TRBJ1-3
CDR3: CASSQVNRANTIYF
DNA: TGTGCCAGCAGCCAAGTTAACAGGGCAAACACCATATATTTT

V: TRBV2
size: -
D: TRBD1
J: TRBJ2-3
CDR3: CAVPAGTGFGDTQYF
DNA: TGTGCCGTTCCAGCTGGGACAGGGTTTGGAGATACGCAGTATTTT

V: TRBV7-9
size: -
D: TRBD1
J: TRBJ2-7
CDR3: CATAQGVGYEQYF
DNA: TGTGCCACAGCACAGGGGGTGGGCTACGAGCAGTACTTC

V: TRBV5-1
size: -
D: TRBD1
J: TRBJ1-2
CDR3: CASSLALGQIGGYTF
DNA: TGCGCCAGCAGCCTCGCCTTGGGACAGATTGGTGGCTACACCTTC

V: TRBV11-2
size: -
D: -
J: TRBJ1-2
CDR3: CASSLDLFSEGYTF
DNA: TGTGCCAGCAGCTTAGATCTGTTCTCCGAGGGCTACACCTTC

V: TRBV5-1
size: -
D: -
J: TRBJ1-3
CDR3: CASSAGSSGNTIYF
DNA: TGCGCCAGCTCGGCCGGCAGCTCTGGAAACACCATATATTTT

V: TRBV18
size: -
D: TRBD2
J: TRBJ2-3
CDR3: CASRRAGAGTDTQYF
DNA: TGTGCCAGCAGACGAGCGGGAGCCGGGACAGATACGCAGTATTTT

V: TRBV6-5
size: -
D: TRBD1
J: TRBJ1-6
CDR3: CASSYTTGDDSPLHF
DNA: TGTGCCAGCAGTTACACGACAGGGGATGATTCACCCCTCCACTTT

V: TRBV2
size: -
D: -
J: TRBJ1-1
CDR3: CATKRANTEAFF
DNA: TGTGCCACCAAACGAGCAAACACTGAAGCTTTCTTT

V: TRBV28
size: -
D: -
J: TRBJ1-2
CDR3: CASRMTGANYGYTF
DNA: TGTGCCAGCAGAATGACCGGCGCTAACTATGGCTACACCTTC

V: TRBV30
size: once
D: -
J: TRBJ2-2
CDR3: CAWSGYSPGGELFF
DNA: TGTGCCTGGAGTGGGTACTCCCCCGGCGGGGAGCTGTTTTTT

V: TRBV18
size: -
D: -
J: TRBJ2-7
CDR3: CASSPSSWNVYEQYF
DNA: TGTGCCAGCTCACCATCGTCATGGAACGTCTACGAGCAGTACTTC

V: TRBV10-3
size: -
D: TRBD1
J: TRBJ1-2
CDR3: CANNPDRGYGYTF
DNA: TGTGCCAACAACCCGGACAGGGGCTATGGCTACACCTTC

V: TRBV9
size: -
D: -
J: TRBJ1-3
CDR3: CASSVGGRQSSGNTIYF
DNA: TGTGCCAGCAGCGTAGGGGGCAGACAGAGCTCTGGAAACACCATATATTTT

V: TRBV5-6
size: -
D: -
J: TRBJ2-1
CDR3: CASSSPGGPYNEQFF
DNA: TGTGCCAGCAGCTCACCGGGGGGCCCTTACAATGAGCAGTTCTTC

V: TRBV11-2
size: -
D: -
J: TRBJ2-2
CDR3: CASSPGLAYANTGELFF
DNA: TGTGCCAGCAGCCCCGGCCTAGCGTACGCGAACACCGGGGAGCTGTTTTTT

V: TRBV11-2
size: -
D: -
J: TRBJ1-2
CDR3: CASSPRTVGGYTF
DNA: TGTGCCAGCAGCCCACGGACAGTTGGCGGCTACACCTTC

V: TRBV7-6
size: -
D: TRBD1
J: TRBJ1-4
CDR3: CASSQGDRGNNEKLFF
DNA: TGTGCCAGCAGCCAGGGGGACAGGGGAAATAATGAAAAACTGTTTTTT

V: TRBV2
size: -
D: -
J: TRBJ2-3
CDR3: CASSEANRGPDTQYF
DNA: TGTGCCAGCAGTGAAGCCAACCGAGGACCAGATACGCAGTATTTT

V: TRBV6-5
size: few
D: TRBD1
J: TRBJ1-1
CDR3: CASSSTNTGVEAFF
DNA: TGTGCCAGCAGTTCGACGAATACAGGGGTTGAAGCTTTCTTT

V: TRBV28
size: once
D: TRBD1
J: TRBJ2-3
CDR3: CASSLWSLSGQGTDTQYF
DNA: TGTGCCAGCAGTTTGTGGAGTTTGTCGGGACAGGGAACAGATACGCAGTATTTT

V: TRBV11-2
size: -
D: -
J: TRBJ2-5
CDR3: CASSWIQETQYF
DNA: TGTGCCAGCAGCTGGATCCAAGAGACCCAGTACTTC

V: TRBV7-9
size: -
D: TRBD2
J: TRBJ2-7
CDR3: CASSATSGVYEQYF
DNA: TGTGCCAGCAGCGCAACTAGCGGGGTTTACGAGCAGTACTTC

V: TRBV6-5
size: once
D: -
J: TRBJ1-5
CDR3: CASRLTGNQPQHF
DNA: TGTGCCAGCAGATTGACAGGCAATCAGCCCCAGCATTTT

V: TRBV6-5
size: -
D: -
J: TRBJ2-7
CDR3: CASSYASSYEQYF
DNA: TGTGCCAGCAGTTACGCGTCATCCTACGAGCAGTACTTC

V: TRBV19
size: -
D: -
J: TRBJ1-1
CDR3: CASSIDLGTEAFF
DNA: TGTGCCAGTAGTATAGATCTAGGGACTGAAGCTTTCTTT

V: TRBV11-2
size: -
D: -
J: TRBJ2-3
CDR3: CASSSQGTDTQYF
DNA: TGTGCCAGCAGCTCCCAGGGGACAGATACGCAGTATTTT

V: TRBV7-9
size: few
D: TRBD1
J: TRBJ2-7
CDR3: CASSLAQGVYEQYF
DNA: TGTGCCAGCAGCTTAGCACAGGGGGTTTACGAGCAGTACTTC

V: TRBV5-4
size: -
D: -
J: TRBJ1-2
CDR3: CASSSITGLRGYTF
DNA: TGTGCCAGCAGCTCGATTACAGGGCTGAGGGGCTACACCTTC

V: TRBV5-1
size: -
D: TRBD1
J: TRBJ2-2
CDR3: CASSPPGTGGFSTGELFF
DNA: TGCGCCAGCAGCCCCCCCGGGACAGGGGGCTTTAGTACCGGGGAGCTGTTTTTT

V: TRBV4-2
size: -
D: TRBD1
J: TRBJ1-1
CDR3: CASSQLRGRQGTEAFF
DNA: TGTGCCAGCAGCCAACTCAGGGGTCGACAGGGCACTGAAGCTTTCTTT

V: TRBV5-1
size: -
D: -
J: TRBJ1-5
CDR3: CASSPTPGYQPQHF
DNA: TGCGCCAGCAGTCCGACCCCAGGGTATCAGCCCCAGCATTTT

V: TRBV4-1
size: -
D: -
J: TRBJ2-7
CDR3: CARGQGFYEQYF
DNA: TGCGCCAGAGGGCAGGGTTTTTACGAGCAGTACTTC

V: TRBV7-2
size: -
D: -
J: TRBJ1-4
CDR3: CASSLRSGNEKLFF
DNA: TGTGCCAGCAGCTTAAGGTCAGGGAATGAAAAACTGTTTTTT

V: TRBV5-1
size: -
D: TRBD2
J: TRBJ2-7
CDR3: CASSLVGGGYEQYF
DNA: TGCGCCAGCAGCTTGGTGGGCGGGGGGTACGAGCAGTACTTC